The clone carrying this T cell receptor (beta chain) was recorded a few times. Sequencing was performed with immunoSEQ multiplex PCR; in TCRdb, only in-frame clones are kept and a portion is missing. The table has 65,000 to 95,000 clones, 94% seen once. This record comes from a study of T cell changes during pregnancy in multiple sclerosis. Trimming left V 6 bases short and J 7 bases short, with 15 bases between. CDR1 MGHDK and CDR2 SYGVNS come from the germline V gene. CDR3 length: 13 residues. This chain connects TRBV25-1 to TRBJ1-2; D gene uncertain. The input for sequencing was peripheral blood, taken in the second trimester of pregnancy. The sequence came from a female donor in good health, enrolled as a control in a pregnancy study. The CDR3 protein is CASRGEGSFGYTF. In DNA form, the CDR3 reads TGTGCCAGCAGGGGTGAGGGTAGTTTTGGCTACACCTTC.